This note documents a single T cell receptor beta chain sequence. Its antigen is currently unknown. The source of the sample is a study of T-cell memory formation after mild COVID-19. Study results and limitations: In pre-infection memory, a portion of responding clones appeared, which suggested that cross-reactive memory joined.

One entry per CDR3 protein results from TCRdb running MiXCR on the 5' RACE reads. Among hundreds of thousands of distinct CDR3 sequences listed, about 23% were seen once. The sample taken for sequencing was PBMCs or a T cell subset sorted from them (not recorded which). The receptor was derived from an adult woman who had mild COVID-19 (a few samples of this study predate the infection). Cell type and time point are not known.

CDR3 coding DNA: TGTGCCAGCACCCCCTTGGGCTATCAAGAGACCCAGTACTTC. Its translation: CASTPLGYQETQYF. The chain links TRBV6-5 to TRBJ2-5; D unclear. Trimming pared 7 bases from V and 2 bases from J, leaving 14 bases between. The CDR3 runs 14 residues. Per the germline V gene, CDR1 is MNHEY and CDR2 is SVGAGI.